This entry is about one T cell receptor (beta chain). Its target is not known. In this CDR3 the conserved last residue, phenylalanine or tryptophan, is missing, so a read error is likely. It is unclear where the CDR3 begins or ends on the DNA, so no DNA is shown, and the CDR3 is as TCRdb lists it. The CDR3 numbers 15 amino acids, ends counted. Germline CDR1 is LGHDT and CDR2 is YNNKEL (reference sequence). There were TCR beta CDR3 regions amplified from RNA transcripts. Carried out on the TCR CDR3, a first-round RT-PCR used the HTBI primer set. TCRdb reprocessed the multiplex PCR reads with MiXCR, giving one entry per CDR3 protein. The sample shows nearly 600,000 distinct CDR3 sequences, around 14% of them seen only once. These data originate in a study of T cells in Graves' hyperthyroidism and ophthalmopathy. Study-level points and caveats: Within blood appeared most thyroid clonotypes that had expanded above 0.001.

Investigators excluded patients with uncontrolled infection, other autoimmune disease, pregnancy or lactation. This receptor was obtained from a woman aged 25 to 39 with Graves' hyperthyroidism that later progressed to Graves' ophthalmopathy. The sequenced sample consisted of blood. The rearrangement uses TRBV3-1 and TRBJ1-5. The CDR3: CASSLGENSSQPQLL.